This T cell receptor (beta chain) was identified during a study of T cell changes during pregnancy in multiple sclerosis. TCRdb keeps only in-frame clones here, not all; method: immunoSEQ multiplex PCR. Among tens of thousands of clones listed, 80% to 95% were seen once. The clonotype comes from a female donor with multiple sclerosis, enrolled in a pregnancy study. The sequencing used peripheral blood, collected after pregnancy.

CDR3 protein: CASSYFASTNYGYTF. The CDR3 DNA follows: TGTGCCAGCAGTTATTTCGCCTCTACTAACTATGGCTACACCTTC. V and J are TRBV6-7 and TRBJ1-2, with unresolved D. TRBV6-7 counts as an open reading frame of uncertain function. V was shortened by 3 bases and J by 0 bases, with 11 bases between the two germline ends. CDR3 length: 15 amino acids.